These T cell receptor beta chains were read from a single sample in a study of PD-1 blockade in classical Hodgkin lymphoma. Here immunoSEQ multiplex PCR was the method, and the copy in TCRdb shows in-frame clones only, minus some. The repertoire holds approximately 7,900 clones, with 75% to 80% as singletons. Sequenced here: peripheral blood mononuclear cells (PBMCs), sampled before the fourth cycle of nivolumab. The receptor set was obtained from a human donor with classical Hodgkin lymphoma. The CDR3 runs from the conserved cysteine through the conserved F or W. A D gene is named only where the DNA matches it firmly. The size of a clone is reported for some rows only, either as once, few or many, or as a class for expanded clones.

-	-	TRBJ2-3	TRBV19	13	TGTGCCAGTAGTATCAGACCGAGCACGACGCAGTATTTT	CASSIRPSTTQYF
-	-	TRBJ1-1	TRBV7-2	16	TGTGCCAGCAGCTTCGGGGTTGGGGTATTAAGGACTGAAGCTTTCTTT	CASSFGVGVLRTEAFF
-	-	TRBJ1-2	TRBV5-1	14	TGCGCCAGCAGCTCCGAGGAGCTCGGCTATGGCTACACCTTC	CASSSEELGYGYTF
-	-	TRBJ2-2	TRBV27	18	TGTGCCAGCAGTCCCGCGCAGAGGGGCTTTGCGAACACCGGGGAGCTGTTTTTT	CASSPAQRGFANTGELFF
-	-	TRBJ2-1	TRBV28	15	TGTGCCAGCAGTTTATTCGGGACTTCCTACAATGAGCAGTTCTTC	CASSLFGTSYNEQFF
TRBD1	-	TRBJ2-4	TRBV27	14	TGTGCCAGCAGTCAGGGACAGGGGGCGAACATTCAGTACTTC	CASSQGQGANIQYF
TRBD1	-	TRBJ2-7	TRBV6-5	15	TGTGCCAGCAGTTACGGGACAGGAATTGGGTACGAGCAGTACTTC	CASSYGTGIGYEQYF
-	-	TRBJ2-7	TRBV19	16	TGTGCCAGTAGTATTAGCCCCCCTACACCCCGGGGGGAGCAGTACTTC	CASSISPPTPRGEQYF
TRBD1	-	TRBJ1-1	TRBV19	15	TGTGCCAGTAGTACTTCGGACAGGGCCAACACTGAAGCTTTCTTT	CASSTSDRANTEAFF
-	-	TRBJ2-2	TRBV5-4	18	TGTGCCAGCAGCCTGGGAGGGGGCGCAGGGGCGAACACCGGGGAGCTGTTTTTT	CASSLGGGAGANTGELFF
TRBD1	-	TRBJ2-1	TRBV5-1	15	TGCGCCAGCAGCGTCTCCCCAGGGGGATACAATGAGCAGTTCTTC	CASSVSPGGYNEQFF
TRBD2	-	TRBJ2-3	TRBV2	16	TGTGCCAGCAAAGCATGGACTAGCGGGGATGCGGATACGCAGTATTTT	CASKAWTSGDADTQYF
TRBD1	-	TRBJ2-1	TRBV4-2	11	TGTGCCAGCACCCAGGGGGATGAGCAGTTCTTC	CASTQGDEQFF
-	few	TRBJ2-2	TRBV4-1	16	TGCGCCAGCAAGGGGTATGGGACACCAAACACCGGGGAGCTGTTTTTT	CASKGYGTPNTGELFF
-	-	TRBJ1-5	TRBV28	14	TGTGCCAGCAGCCTTGAGGACTACAATCAGCCCCAGCATTTT	CASSLEDYNQPQHF
-	once	TRBJ1-2	TRBV28	15	TGTGCCAGCAGCTCCCGCCCCGGGCCTAACTATGGCTACACCTTC	CASSSRPGPNYGYTF
-	-	TRBJ1-6	TRBV7-3	17	TGTGCCAGCAGCCCCCCGACAAGGGAATCGAGAAATTCACCCCTCCACTTT	CASSPPTRESRNSPLHF
TRBD1	-	TRBJ2-3	TRBV13	16	TGTGCCAGCAGCTCCAGGGACAGCACGGATACAGATACGCAGTATTTT	CASSSRDSTDTDTQYF
-	-	TRBJ1-1	TRBV2	12	TGTGCCAGCAGGGGGCCGTCCACTGAAGCTTTCTTT	CASRGPSTEAFF
TRBD1	-	TRBJ2-7	TRBV30	14	TGTGCCTGGACCGGACAGGGCTCTATCTACGAGCAGTACTTC	CAWTGQGSIYEQYF
TRBD1	-	TRBJ2-7	TRBV11-1	13	TGTGCCAGCAGCTTAGAGGGTACAGGGGGTCAGTACTTC	CASSLEGTGGQYF
TRBD2	-	TRBJ2-1	TRBV6-5	15	TGTGCCAGCAGTTCCGCCAGCGGGACCTACAATGAGCAGTTCTTC	CASSSASGTYNEQFF
TRBD1	-	TRBJ1-5	TRBV6-1	15	TGTGCCAGCAGGGGACAGGGCCGTGTTGGGCAGCCCCAGCATTTT	CASRGQGRVGQPQHF
-	-	TRBJ2-2	TRBV29-1	11	TGCAGCGTCCGAAACACCGGGGAGCTGTTTTTT	CSVRNTGELFF
-	-	TRBJ2-1	TRBV14	17	TGTGCCAGCAGCCAGCACGGACAGGAGGGGGGATACAATGAGCAGTTCTTC	CASSQHGQEGGYNEQFF
TRBD1	-	TRBJ2-5	TRBV6-4	15	TGTGCCAGCAGGCAAGGACAGGGGGGACAAGAGACCCAGTACTTC	CASRQGQGGQETQYF
TRBD2	-	TRBJ2-7	TRBV7-8	16	TGTGCCAGCAGCTCCTCTCCGGGACTAGCGTTTAGCGAGCAGTACTTC	CASSSSPGLAFSEQYF
-	-	TRBJ2-6	TRBV19	19	TGTGCCAGTAGTATTTTAGGATCGTTTAGCCACTCTGGGGCCAACGTCCTGACTTTC	CASSILGSFSHSGANVLTF
-	-	TRBJ1-5	TRBV7-8	13	TGTGCCAGCAGCTTAGCCGGGAGTCAGCCCCAGCATTTT	CASSLAGSQPQHF
-	once	TRBJ1-2	TRBV30	13	TGTGCCTGGAGTGCAGGAACCGTCTATGGCTACACCTTC	CAWSAGTVYGYTF
-	-	TRBJ1-3	TRBV14	15	TGTGCCAGCAGCCGCAAAGACCCGCGGCACGCCCGAATATATTTT	CASSRKDPRHARIYF
-	-	TRBJ2-3	TRBV20-1	10	TGCAGTGCTAGTTCAGATACGCAGTATTTT	CSASSDTQYF
TRBD1	-	TRBJ2-5	TRBV7-8	14	TGTGCCAGCAGCTGGCAGGGGGTCCAAGAGACCCAGTACTTC	CASSWQGVQETQYF
-	few	TRBJ1-2	TRBV25-1	11	TGTGCCACCACCACCCCGGGTGGCTACACCTTC	CATTTPGGYTF
TRBD2	-	TRBJ2-1	TRBV7-6	17	TGTGCCAGCAGCTTAGCGAGCGGGAGGAGCTCCTACAATGAGCAGTTCTTC	CASSLASGRSSYNEQFF
-	-	TRBJ2-5	TRBV11-1	14	TGTGCCAGCAGCTTGGGGACATTCCAAGAGACCCAGTACTTC	CASSLGTFQETQYF
-	-	TRBJ2-7	TRBV5-1	17	TGCGCCAGCAGCTTCGACGGACCGTATCGGCGATCCGATGAGCAGTACTTC	CASSFDGPYRRSDEQYF
TRBD1	-	TRBJ2-5	TRBV5-8	16	TGTGCCAGCAGCCCCGGGACAGGGGCAGGGGGGGAGACCCAGTACTTC	CASSPGTGAGGETQYF
TRBD2	-	TRBJ2-1	TRBV10-1	15	TGCGCCAGCAGTGAGTCGGGCGGGGGGAAGAATGAGCAGTTCTTC	CASSESGGGKNEQFF
-	-	TRBJ1-1	TRBV27	13	TGTGCCAGCAGTTTACGCTGGGGCACTGAAGCTTTCTTT	CASSLRWGTEAFF
-	-	TRBJ1-2	TRBV7-9	13	TGTGCCAGCAGCTTAAGCCAGAACTATGGCTACACCTTC	CASSLSQNYGYTF
TRBD1	-	TRBJ1-5	TRBV6-9	14	TGTGCCAGCAGTCCGGGACAGAAGAATCAGCCCCAGCATTTT	CASSPGQKNQPQHF
TRBD1	-	TRBJ2-7	TRBV10-3	14	TGTGCCATCAGTGACGGGACAGGGGCCTACGAGCAGTACTTC	CAISDGTGAYEQYF
-	-	TRBJ1-1	TRBV19	15	TGTGCCAGTAGTATAGTAGCGGGCGCGGGGACTGAAGCTTTCTTT	CASSIVAGAGTEAFF
TRBD2	-	TRBJ2-3	TRBV28	15	TGTGCCAGCAGTATAGGGGGGACTAGCGGGAGGACGCAGTATTTT	CASSIGGTSGRTQYF
TRBD1	-	TRBJ2-2	TRBV7-9	16	TGTGCCAGCAGCTCCCGACAGGGTGTGAACACCGGGGAGCTGTTTTTT	CASSSRQGVNTGELFF
-	few	TRBJ1-1	TRBV28	13	TGTGCCAGCAACCTTGCAGGGACCCCTGAAGCTTTCTTT	CASNLAGTPEAFF
-	-	TRBJ2-2	TRBV19	15	TGTGCCAGTAGTGACATGACAAGGAACACCGGGGAGCTGTTTTTT	CASSDMTRNTGELFF
-	-	TRBJ1-1	TRBV7-9	18	TGTGCCAGCAGCCCAGTTCCGTTGATAGGACTCATGAACACTGAAGCTTTCTTT	CASSPVPLIGLMNTEAFF
-	-	TRBJ1-6	TRBV4-3	15	TGCGCCAGCAGCCAAGATCCCGAGGCGTATTCACCCCTCCACTTT	CASSQDPEAYSPLHF
-	-	TRBJ2-5	TRBV5-1	14	TGCGCCAGCAGCGGGGGGACATTGGAGGAGACCCAGTACTTC	CASSGGTLEETQYF
-	-	TRBJ2-1	TRBV28	13	TGTGCCACCAACCCAAGGACTAAGGGTGAGCAGTTCTTC	CATNPRTKGEQFF
-	-	TRBJ2-7	TRBV15	13	TGTGCCACCAGCAGGGGGGTCCCCGACGAGCAGTACTTC	CATSRGVPDEQYF
-	few	TRBJ1-1	TRBV15	14	TGTGCCACCAGCAGGGGGGGGGCGAGCACTGAAGCTTTCTTT	CATSRGGASTEAFF